What follows are 18 T cell receptor beta chains derived from one specimen sequenced in a study of CD8 T cells in Susac syndrome. The RNA, roughly 0.5 to 1 ug, was put through reverse transcription using random hexamers. TCRdb redid the calling of the immunoSEQ multiplex PCR reads with MiXCR, one entry per CDR3 protein. The data show about 290,000 distinct CDR3 sequences, approximately 85% seen once. Sequenced: CD8+ T cells from PBMCs. The receptors stem from a human donor with multiple sclerosis.

The chain is built from TRBV2 and TRBJ2-7, with 7 bases that match TRBD2. The trim removed 6 bases at V and 4 bases at J, leaving 6 bases unmatched. Germline V CDR1 and CDR2: SNHLY, FYNNEI. The CDR3 has 13 amino acids. CDR3 sequence reads: CASRGTSAYEQYF. CDR3 nucleotide sequence: TGTGCCAGCAGGGGAACTAGCGCATACGAGCAGTACTTC.

The CDR3 loop is CASSYTGVLEDTQYF. CDR3 DNA: TGTGCCAGCAGTTACACAGGGGTCCTGGAAGATACGCAGTATTTT. The J gene is TRBJ2-3, the V gene TRBV6-2 or TRBV6-3; 7 bases are shared with TRBD1. CDR1 is MNHEY, CDR2 SVGEGT, per germline. CDR3 length equals 15 residues. The V segment lost 2 bases and the J segment 5 bases; nucleotides outside the gene matches: 7.

The chain uses TRBV7-6 and TRBJ2-1, with 7 bases fitting TRBD2. V lost 3 bases, J lost 5 bases, and 7 bases stayed unmatched. The length of the CDR3 is 15 residues. CDR1 and CDR2 (germline): SGHVS, FNYEAQ. Here the CDR3 reads CASSFLAEHDNEQFF. The CDR3 bases are TGTGCCAGCAGCTTCCTAGCGGAACATGACAATGAGCAGTTCTTC.

The chain is built from TRBV11-2 and TRBJ2-3; 10 bases are a match to TRBD2. In germline, CDR1 is SGHAT, CDR2 FQNNGV. The J segment lost 5 bases and the V segment lost 3 bases, leaving 5 bases of the junction unmatched. The CDR3 extends over 15 amino acids. The CDR3 spells CASSFSGRAGDTQYF. As DNA, the CDR3 is TGTGCCAGCAGCTTCAGCGGGAGGGCCGGAGATACGCAGTATTTT. Variable domain in full (rest from reference TRBV11-2 and TRBJ2-3): EAGVAQSPRYKIIEKRQSVAFWCNPISGHATLYWYQQILGQGPKLLIQFQNNGVVDDSQLPKDRFSAERLKGVDSTLKIQPAKLEDSAVYLCASSFSGRAGDTQYFGPGTRLTVL.

This chain joins TRBV6-1 and TRBJ1-2; a possible D gene is TRBD1 (6 bases). The CDR3 is 13 residues long. Germline lookup yields CDR1 MNHNS and CDR2 SASEGT. Trimming took off 5 bases at V and 5 bases at J, with 12 bases between the two ends. CDR3 residues: CASSWRGGYGYTF. The CDR3 DNA is TGTGCCAGCAGTTGGAGGGGGGGGTATGGCTACACCTTC.

This chain joins TRBV12-3 or TRBV12-4 and TRBJ2-1, with TRBD1 identical over 9 bases. The CDR3 contains 14 residues. The V segment lost 7 bases and the J segment 5 bases; nucleotides outside the gene matches: 6. CDR3 nucleotides: TGTGCCAGCATCCTAACAGGGGGCCACAATGAGCAGTTCTTC. The encoded protein is CASILTGGHNEQFF.

This clonotype was recorded once. The rearrangement links TRBV15 to TRBJ2-7; TRBD2 is a possible D gene (7 bases). There are 14 residues in the CDR3. Germline assignment: CDR1 LNHNV and CDR2 YYDKDF (reference sequence). Trimming removed 0 bases from V and 7 bases from J, with 13 bases in between. The CDR3 reads CATSRDRGAREQYF. The CDR3 DNA sequence: TGTGCCACCAGCAGAGATCGGGGGGCGCGGGAGCAGTACTTC.

The V and J genes are TRBV11-1 and TRBJ2-1; 12 bases fit TRBD1. J was trimmed by 6 bases and V by 6 bases; bases with no gene match: 6. The CDR3 is 15 residues long. Per germline, CDR1 SGHAT and CDR2 FQDESV (reference sequence). CDR3 in amino acids: CASSHRDRGLNEQFF. CDR3 bases: TGTGCCAGCAGTCACCGGGACAGGGGGCTCAATGAGCAGTTCTTC.

The V gene is TRBV9, the J gene TRBJ2-7; TRBD2 agrees at 9 bases. The CDR3 spans 14 residues. V lost 0 bases and J lost 7; bases outside the gene matches: 5. Germline V gene lookup returns CDR1 SGDLS and CDR2 YYNGEE. CDR3 residues: CASSVGGLAAEQYF. The DNA for the CDR3 is TGTGCCAGCAGCGTAGGGGGACTAGCCGCAGAGCAGTACTTC.

The rearrangement uses TRBV28 and TRBJ2-1; 9 bases line up with TRBD2. The V segment lost 8 bases and the J segment 2 bases; nucleotides outside the gene matches: 16. Per the germline V gene, CDR1 is MDHEN and CDR2 is SYDVKM. The CDR3 covers 18 residues. The CDR3 DNA is TGTGCCAGCTTTCCGGGACTAGCAACCCTTACCACCTACAATGAGCAGTTCTTC. Its translation: CASFPGLATLTTYNEQFF.

V gene TRBV5-5 combines with J gene TRBJ2-3; D is unclear. Germline V gives CDR1 SGHKS, CDR2 YYEKEE (reference sequence). Trimming stripped 4 bases from V and 4 bases from J, with 13 bases between. CDR3 length: 14 residues. The CDR3 reads CASSPPFPSDTQYF. CDR3 nucleotide sequence: TGTGCCAGCAGCCCCCCGTTCCCCTCAGATACGCAGTATTTT.

The chain is built from TRBV30 and TRBJ2-7; D is possibly TRBD1 or TRBD2 (5 bases each). Trimming pared 1 base from V and 4 bases from J, leaving 17 bases between. The CDR3 is 15 residues long. Germline V gives CDR1 GTSNPN, CDR2 SVGIG (reference sequence). In DNA form, the CDR3 reads TGTGCCTGGAGTGACCGGGACCCCTACCTTTACGAGCAGTACTTC. It is translated as CAWSDRDPYLYEQYF.

V usage is TRBV30 and J usage is TRBJ1-5; D ambiguous. The CDR3 totals 14 residues. Trimming removed 0 bases at V and 3 bases at J, with 9 bases between. Germline V CDR1 and CDR2: GTSNPN, SVGIG (reference sequence). The CDR3 is CAWSVGLLNQPQHF. The CDR3 nucleotides read TGTGCCTGGAGTGTAGGACTCCTCAATCAGCCCCAGCATTTT. Supplemented by reference TRBV30 and TRBJ1-5, the full variable domain reads SQTIHQWPATLVQPVGSPLSLECTVEGTSNPNLYWYRQAAGRGLQLLFYSVGIGQISSEVPQNLSASRPQDRQFILSSKKLLLSDSGFYLCAWSVGLLNQPQHFGDGTRLSIL.

This rearrangement joins TRBV19 to TRBJ1-2, with 8 bases identical to TRBD1. Germline CDR1 LNHDA, CDR2 SQIVND (reference sequence). J gave up 4 bases and V 3 bases, and 10 bases lay outside the gene matches. There are 16 residues in the CDR3. The CDR3 DNA follows: TGTGCCAGTAGTATTGTCATCAGGGGGCAAGGCTATGGCTACACCTTC. It codes for CASSIVIRGQGYGYTF.

The V and J genes are TRBV28 and TRBJ2-7, with D possibly matching TRBD2 (6 bases). CDR1 is MDHEN, CDR2 SYDVKM, per germline. Deletions cut 6 bases from V and 0 bases from J, with 12 bases between. The CDR3 covers 14 residues. For the CDR3, the DNA is TGTGCCAGCAGCATGGCGGGGAGCTCCTACGAGCAGTACTTC. Its protein product is CASSMAGSSYEQYF.

The V gene is TRBV13, the J gene TRBJ1-1; D unresolved. CDR1 and CDR2 from the germline V gene are PRHDT and FYEKMQ (reference sequence). CDR3 size: 17 residues. Trimming removed 2 bases at V and 1 base at J, with 17 bases between. CDR3 nucleotides: TGTGCCAGCAGCTTATGGAATGGGGAAGTCCGGAACACTGAAGCTTTCTTT. Its translation: CASSLWNGEVRNTEAFF.

The chain recombines TRBV5-6 with TRBJ1-5, with D unresolved. Trimming pared 3 bases from V and 6 bases from J, leaving 13 bases between. The CDR3 covers 14 residues. Germline lookup yields CDR1 SGHDT and CDR2 YYEEEE. The chain's CDR3 is CASSYRSDLQPQHF. As DNA, the CDR3 is TGTGCCAGCAGCTACCGGAGCGACCTTCAGCCCCAGCATTTT.

V is TRBV28 and J is TRBJ2-7, with D perhaps matching TRBD2 (5 bases). The CDR3 runs to 14 residues. The ends were cut back, 2 bases at V and 3 bases at J, with 11 bases in the middle. CDR1 and CDR2 from the germline V gene are MDHEN and SYDVKM. CDR3 sequence reads: CASSLRGSLYEQYF. CDR3 coding DNA: TGTGCCAGCAGTTTACGGGGAAGTCTCTACGAGCAGTACTTC.